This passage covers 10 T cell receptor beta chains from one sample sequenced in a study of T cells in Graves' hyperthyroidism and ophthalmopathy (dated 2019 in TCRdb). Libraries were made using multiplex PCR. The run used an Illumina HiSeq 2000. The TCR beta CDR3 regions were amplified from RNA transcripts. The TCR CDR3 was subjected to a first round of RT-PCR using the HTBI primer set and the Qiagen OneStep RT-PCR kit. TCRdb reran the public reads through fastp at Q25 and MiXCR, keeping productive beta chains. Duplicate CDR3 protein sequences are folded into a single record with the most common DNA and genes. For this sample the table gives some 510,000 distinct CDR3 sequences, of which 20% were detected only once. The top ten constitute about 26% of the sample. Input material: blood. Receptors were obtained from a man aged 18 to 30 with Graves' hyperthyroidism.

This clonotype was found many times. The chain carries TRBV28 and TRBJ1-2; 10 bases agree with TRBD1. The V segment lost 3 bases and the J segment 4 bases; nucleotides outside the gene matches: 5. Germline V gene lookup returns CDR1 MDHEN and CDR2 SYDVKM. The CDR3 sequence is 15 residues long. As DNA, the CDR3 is TGTGCCAGCAGTTTCCGGACAGGGGGGTTCTATGGCTACACCTTC. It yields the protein CASSFRTGGFYGYTF.

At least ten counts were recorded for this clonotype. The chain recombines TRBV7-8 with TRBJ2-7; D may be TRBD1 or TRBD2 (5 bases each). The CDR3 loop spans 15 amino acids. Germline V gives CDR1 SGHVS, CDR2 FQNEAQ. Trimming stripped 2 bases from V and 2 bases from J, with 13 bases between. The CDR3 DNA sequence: TGTGCCAGCAGCTTAAGGGACGCCCGGGCCTACGAGCAGTACTTC. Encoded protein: CASSLRDARAYEQYF.

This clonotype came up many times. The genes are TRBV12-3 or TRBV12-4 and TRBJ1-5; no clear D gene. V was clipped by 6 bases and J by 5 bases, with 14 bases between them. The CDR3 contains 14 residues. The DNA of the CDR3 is TGTGCCAGCAGCACCACAAATCCGGATCAGCCCCAGCATTTT. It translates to CASSTTNPDQPQHF.

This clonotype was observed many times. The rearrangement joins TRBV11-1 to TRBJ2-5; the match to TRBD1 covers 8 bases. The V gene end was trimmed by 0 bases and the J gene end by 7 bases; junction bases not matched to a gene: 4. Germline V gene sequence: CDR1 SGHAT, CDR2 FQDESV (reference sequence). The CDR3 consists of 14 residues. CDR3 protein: CASSLADRDGTQYF. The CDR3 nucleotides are TGTGCCAGCAGCTTAGCGGACAGGGACGGGACCCAGTACTTC.

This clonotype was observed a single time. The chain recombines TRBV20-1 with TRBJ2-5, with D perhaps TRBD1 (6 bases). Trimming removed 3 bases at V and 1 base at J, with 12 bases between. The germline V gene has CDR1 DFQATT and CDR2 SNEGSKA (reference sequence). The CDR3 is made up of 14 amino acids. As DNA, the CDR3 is TGCAGTGCTAGTCCGGACAGCTTCCAAGAGACCCAGTACTTC. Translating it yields CSASPDSFQETQYF.

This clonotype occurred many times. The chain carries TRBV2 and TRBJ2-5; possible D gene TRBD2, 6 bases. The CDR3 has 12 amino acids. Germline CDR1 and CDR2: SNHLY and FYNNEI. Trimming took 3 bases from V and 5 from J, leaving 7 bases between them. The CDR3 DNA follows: TGTGCCAGCAGTGATCGGGGGGAGACCCAGTACTTC. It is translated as CASSDRGETQYF.

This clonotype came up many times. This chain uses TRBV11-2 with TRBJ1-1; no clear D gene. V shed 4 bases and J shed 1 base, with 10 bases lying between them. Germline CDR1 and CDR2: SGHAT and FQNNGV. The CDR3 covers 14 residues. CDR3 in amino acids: CASSSSVGNTEAFF. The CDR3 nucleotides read TGTGCCAGCAGCTCCTCGGTCGGGAACACTGAAGCTTTCTTT.

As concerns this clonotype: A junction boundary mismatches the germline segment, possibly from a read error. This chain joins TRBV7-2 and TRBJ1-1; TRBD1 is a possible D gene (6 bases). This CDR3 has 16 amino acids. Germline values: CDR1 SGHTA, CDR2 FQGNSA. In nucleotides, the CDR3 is TGTGCCAGCAGCTTAGGGCTCGGGGGGCAGAACACTGGAGCTTTCTTT. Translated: CASSLGLGGQNTGAFF. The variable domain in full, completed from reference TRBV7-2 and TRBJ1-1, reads GAGVSQSPSNKVTEKGKDVELRCDPISGHTALYWYRQSLGQGLEFLIYFQGNSAPDKSGLPSDRFSAERTGGSVSTLTIQRTQQEDSAVYLCASSLGLGGQNTGAFFGQGTRLTVV.

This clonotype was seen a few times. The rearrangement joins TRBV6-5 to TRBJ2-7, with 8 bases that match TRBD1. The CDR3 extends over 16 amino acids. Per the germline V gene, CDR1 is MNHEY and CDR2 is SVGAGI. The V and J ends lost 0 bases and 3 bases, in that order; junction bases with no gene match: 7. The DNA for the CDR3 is TGTGCCAGCAGTTACTCCCGGGACAGGAACAGCTACGAGCAGTACTTC. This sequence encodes CASSYSRDRNSYEQYF.

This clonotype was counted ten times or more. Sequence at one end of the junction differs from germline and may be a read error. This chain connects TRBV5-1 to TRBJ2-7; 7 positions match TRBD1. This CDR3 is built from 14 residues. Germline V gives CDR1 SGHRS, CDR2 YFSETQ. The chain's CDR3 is CASSLGTASYEQYF. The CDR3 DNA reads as TGTGCCAGCAGTTTAGGGACAGCCTCCTACGAGCAGTACTTC.